One and the same sample provided the 22 T cell receptor beta chains below, sequenced in a study of CD8 T cells in ankylosing spondylitis. TCRdb re-analysed the 5' RACE reads in MiXCR, keeping a single row per CDR3 protein. The sample has roughly 190,000 distinct CDR3 sequences, 9.5% to 15% seen once; the top ten hold approximately 15%. The specimen sequenced was blood, either unsorted or a sorted T cell fraction (not recorded which). The receptors originated from a male donor with ankylosing spondylitis or in good health (not recorded which).

The chain recombines TRBV19 with TRBJ2-7; a possible D gene is TRBD2 (5 bases). The germline CDR1 and CDR2 sequences are LNHDA and SQIVND (reference sequence). The CDR3 totals 12 residues. V was clipped by 5 bases and J by 10 bases, with 15 bases between them. The CDR3 DNA sequence: TGTGCCAGTAGTGGGGAGCCGGCGGTACAGTACTTC. Its translation: CASSGEPAVQYF.

This clonotype was seen at least ten times. The gene calls are TRBV20-1 and TRBJ2-1; 8 positions match TRBD2. CDR1 is DFQATT and CDR2 is SNEGSKA in the germline V gene (reference sequence). Trimming took 3 bases from V and 9 from J; bases not matched to a gene: 4. This CDR3 comprises 12 residues. Here the CDR3 reads CSASPGGPEQFF. As DNA, the CDR3 is TGCAGTGCTAGCCCGGGGGGGCCTGAGCAGTTCTTC.

This clonotype was observed a handful of times. V and J are TRBV5-6 and TRBJ1-2; D not resolved. V gave up 3 bases and J gave up 0 bases, with 12 bases separating them. The germline CDR1 and CDR2 sequences are SGHDT and YYEEEE. The CDR3 has 15 amino acids. For the CDR3, the DNA is TGTGCCAGCAGCTCCGTGTCAGACCCTAACTATGGCTACACCTTC. Translation: CASSSVSDPNYGYTF.

This clonotype has just a few counts. V is TRBV27 and J is TRBJ2-5; 13 nucleotides align to TRBD2. This CDR3 has 17 residues. The junction had 10 bases not matched to a gene; V was cut back by 4 bases and J by 5 bases. Germline CDR1 and CDR2: MNHEY and SMNVEV (reference sequence). DNA for the CDR3: TGTGCCAGCAGTTCCCTTGGACTAGCGGGAGCGTGGGAGACCCAGTACTTC. Protein sequence: CASSSLGLAGAWETQYF.

This clonotype was counted between two and nine times. The chain employs TRBV5-4 and TRBJ2-7, with 8 bases fitting TRBD1. CDR1 and CDR2 from the germline V gene are SGHNT and YYREEE (reference sequence). J lost 0 bases, V lost 4 bases, and 3 bases had no gene match. The CDR3 loop spans 14 amino acids. Here the CDR3 DNA reads TGTGCCAGCAGCCCGGACAGGGACTCCTACGAGCAGTACTTC. Translated, it gives CASSPDRDSYEQYF.

This chain uses TRBV11-2 with TRBJ2-1; D gene ambiguous. The V end lost 2 bases, the J end lost 4 bases, and 27 bases lay between the germline ends. The germline V gene encodes CDR1 SGHAT and CDR2 FQNNGV. The CDR3 totals 20 residues. The CDR3 nucleotides are TGTGCCAGCAGCTTATTCTCCCCCTCCCCAGACATAACAAAGTACAATGAGCAGTTCTTC. Translation: CASSLFSPSPDITKYNEQFF.

This rearrangement joins TRBV29-1 to TRBJ2-7; tentatively, D is TRBD1 (6 bases). Looked up from germline, CDR1 is SQVTM and CDR2 is ANQGSEA. This CDR3 contains 11 residues. Between the trimmed V and J ends, which lost 7 bases and 4 bases, there was a span of 11 bases. The CDR3 DNA follows: TGCAGCGCTGTCAGGGGTTACGAGCAGTACTTC. Translated, it gives CSAVRGYEQYF.

The rearrangement uses TRBV10-1 and TRBJ2-3; D tentatively reads TRBD1 or TRBD2 (5 bases each). The CDR3 length is 14 residues. Deletions cut 4 bases from V and 2 bases from J, with 10 bases between. Germline V gene data show CDR1 as WNHNN and CDR2 as SYGVQD (reference sequence). CDR3 sequence: CASSVRDPTDTQYF. In DNA form, the CDR3 reads TGCGCCAGCAGTGTCCGGGACCCCACAGATACGCAGTATTTT.

This clonotype was observed many times. The rearrangement uses TRBV12-3 or TRBV12-4 and TRBJ1-2; D uncertain. The CDR3 runs to 16 residues. The ends were cut back, 7 bases at V and 0 bases at J, with 18 bases in the middle. CDR3 in amino acids: CASITWARKSNYGYTF. CDR3 DNA sequence: TGTGCCAGCATTACATGGGCCAGGAAGTCTAACTATGGCTACACCTTC.

This clonotype was observed a few times. The chain has TRBV15 and TRBJ2-7, with D perhaps TRBD1 (7 bases). Per germline, CDR1 LNHNV and CDR2 YYDKDF (reference sequence). V lost 5 bases, J lost 2 bases, and 16 bases lay in between. The CDR3 loop spans 15 amino acids. CDR3 sequence reads: CATSGGTEIAYEQYF. CDR3 DNA sequence: TGTGCCACCAGCGGAGGGACAGAAATTGCCTACGAGCAGTACTTC.

This chain uses TRBV6-1 with TRBJ2-3, with D perhaps matching TRBD1 (6 bases). In germline, CDR1 is MNHNS, CDR2 SASEGT. Trimming took off 0 bases at V and 4 bases at J, with 11 bases between the two ends. This CDR3 contains 15 residues. CDR3 DNA sequence: TGTGCCAGCAGTGAAGCGGGAGCAGGGGCAGATACGCAGTATTTT. This translates into CASSEAGAGADTQYF.

This clonotype was found a few times. The rearrangement joins TRBV4-1 to TRBJ2-7; D is unresolved. Trimming removed 1 base at V and 0 bases at J, with 13 bases between. Germline V gene sequence: CDR1 MGHRA, CDR2 YSYEKL. This CDR3 contains 16 residues. CDR3 region: CASSQVGVIGSYEQYF. CDR3 coding DNA: TGCGCCAGCAGCCAAGTTGGGGTGATCGGCTCCTACGAGCAGTACTTC.

The V call is TRBV20-1, the J call TRBJ2-7, with D hard to call. Per germline, CDR1 DFQATT and CDR2 SNEGSKA (reference sequence). CDR3 length equals 11 residues. The ends were cut back, 3 bases at V and 3 bases at J, with 6 bases in the middle. Here the CDR3 reads CSAREIYEQYF. The CDR3 coding sequence is TGCAGTGCTAGGGAGATCTACGAGCAGTACTTC.

This clonotype was counted a few times. The V gene is TRBV12-3 or TRBV12-4, the J gene TRBJ2-7; D gene uncertain. The CDR3 has 12 residues. Trimming removed 5 bases at V and 3 bases at J, with 8 bases between. The CDR3 DNA follows: TGTGCCAGCAGTACCAAGGGCTACGAGCAGTACTTC. Translating gives CASSTKGYEQYF.

The J gene is TRBJ2-7, the V gene TRBV6-5; D is ambiguous. CDR3 size: 16 residues. Trimming took 4 bases from V and 4 from J, leaving 20 bases between them. The germline V gene encodes CDR1 MNHEY and CDR2 SVGAGI. CDR3 coding DNA: TGTGCCAGCAGTTCGCCCGACGGCCTCCTAGTATACGAGCAGTACTTC. This encodes CASSSPDGLLVYEQYF.

This clonotype showed up just a few times. The chain is built from TRBV6-5 and TRBJ2-3, with D tentatively TRBD1 or TRBD2 (5 bases each). Germline-derived CDR1 and CDR2 are MNHEY and SVGAGI. The CDR3 sequence is 13 residues long. Trimming took off 1 base at V and 6 bases at J, with 8 bases between the two ends. Here the CDR3 reads CASSYFRDDTQYF. The CDR3 region has the DNA TGTGCCAGCAGTTACTTCAGGGACGATACGCAGTATTTT.

The sample holds many counts of this clonotype. This chain uses TRBV7-9 with TRBJ2-5, with 8 positions matching TRBD2. Germline-derived CDR1 and CDR2 are SEHNR and FQNEAQ (reference sequence). The V gene end was trimmed by 1 base and the J gene end by 3 bases; junction bases not matched to a gene: 1. The CDR3 totals 14 residues. The DNA of the CDR3 is TGTGCCAGCAGCTTAGAACTAGCGGAAGAGACCCAGTACTTC. Translated, it gives CASSLELAEETQYF.

The V call is TRBV5-1, the J call TRBJ1-6, with 7 bases fitting TRBD1. Per germline, CDR1 SGHRS and CDR2 YFSETQ. This CDR3 contains 17 residues. J gave up 3 bases and V 0 bases, and 6 bases lay outside the gene matches. This CDR3 reads CASSLDPDRYYNSPLHF. In DNA form, the CDR3 reads TGCGCCAGCAGCTTGGATCCGGACAGGTACTATAATTCACCCCTCCACTTT.

In its sample, this clonotype was seen many times. The chain has TRBV5-1 and TRBJ2-7; D ambiguous. The CDR3 totals 13 residues. Looked up from germline, CDR1 is SGHRS and CDR2 is YFSETQ. Trimming cost V 2 bases and J 5 bases, with 11 bases left between them. CDR3: CASSLLFSNEQYF. As DNA, the CDR3 is TGCGCCAGCAGCTTATTATTCTCGAACGAGCAGTACTTC. Based on the CDR3 plus reference TRBV5-1 and TRBJ2-7, the full variable domain is KAGVTQTPRYLIKTRGQQVTLSCSPISGHRSVSWYQQTPGQGLQFLFEYFSETQRNKGNFPGRFSGRQFSNSRSEMNVSTLELGDSALYLCASSLLFSNEQYFGPGTRLTVT.

In this sample, this clonotype turned up many times. J is TRBJ2-7 and V is TRBV27, with 9 bases identical to TRBD1. The CDR3 runs to 13 residues. Germline V gene data show CDR1 as MNHEY and CDR2 as SMNVEV (reference sequence). The trim removed 5 bases at V and 4 bases at J, leaving 3 bases unmatched. CDR3 region: CASSAGQGYEQYF. For the CDR3, the DNA is TGTGCCAGCAGTGCGGGACAGGGATACGAGCAGTACTTC.

V and J are TRBV6-2 or TRBV6-3 and TRBJ2-5; 8 nucleotides match TRBD2. V lost 8 bases and J lost 5; bases outside the gene matches: 4. The CDR3 sequence is 12 residues long. CDR1 is MNHEY and CDR2 is SVGEGT in the germline V gene. CDR3 DNA sequence: TGTGCCAGCCTCCGGGGGGGGGAGACCCAGTACTTC. Encoded protein: CASLRGGETQYF.

CDR3 DNA sequence: TGTGCCAGCAGCGTACCGGGTAAGGACTACGAGCAGTACTTC. It translates to CASSVPGKDYEQYF. This chain uses TRBV7-9 with TRBJ2-7, with D unresolved. The germline V and J ends were trimmed by 5 bases and 3 bases, with 14 bases remaining between them. Germline V lookup: CDR1 SEHNR, CDR2 FQNEAQ (reference sequence). The CDR3 sequence is 14 residues long.